These T cell receptor beta chains were read from a single sample in a study of CD8+ T cells in alopecia areata. Assay used: immunoSEQ multiplex PCR; TCRdb lists only in-frame clones, some missing. The sample carries 150,000 to 200,000 clones, around 58% recorded once. The input for sequencing was CD4+ T cells sorted from blood, taken at approximately week 55, from a patient treated with tofacitinib. These receptors were obtained from a human donor with alopecia areata. The CDR3 runs from the conserved cysteine through the conserved F or W. The order of the fields is CDR3 length, V gene, J gene, CDR3 protein.

length: 12
V: TRBV30
J: TRBJ1-1
CDR3: CAWRQGWAEAFF

length: 13
V: TRBV11-3
J: TRBJ1-2
CDR3: CASSFVNMEGYTF

length: 14
V: TRBV9
J: TRBJ2-3
CDR3: CASSVDWSTDTQYF

length: 14
V: TRBV6-5
J: TRBJ1-5
CDR3: CASSYSPGYEPQHF

length: 15
V: TRBV6-5
J: TRBJ2-1
CDR3: CASSYRWDGRNEQFF

length: 13
V: TRBV19
J: TRBJ2-3
CDR3: CASSASSTDTQYF

length: 13
V: TRBV29-1
J: TRBJ2-2
CDR3: CSVDNSYTGELFF

length: 16
V: TRBV5-1
J: TRBJ2-1
CDR3: CASSPVGLAGYNEQFF

length: 16
V: TRBV5-1
J: TRBJ2-2
CDR3: CASSRPGQGALGELFF

length: 14
V: TRBV10-3
J: TRBJ1-6
CDR3: CATTREPYNSPLHF

length: 14
V: TRBV6-6
J: TRBJ1-1
CDR3: CASSYLGTNTEAFF

length: 12
V: TRBV6-5
J: TRBJ1-2
CDR3: CADPGAHYGYTF

length: 13
V: TRBV28
J: TRBJ2-5
CDR3: CASSRSGEETQYF

length: 14
V: TRBV6-5
J: TRBJ1-1
CDR3: CASSYSQGNTEAFF

length: 12
V: TRBV7-8
J: TRBJ2-1
CDR3: CASSHGRTEQFF

length: 18
V: TRBV7-9
J: TRBJ1-6
CDR3: CASSLLGGGGGPNSPLHF

length: 13
V: TRBV5-4
J: TRBJ2-5
CDR3: CASSSTDQETQYF

length: 13
V: TRBV30
J: TRBJ2-5
CDR3: CACDRSLQETQYF

length: 15
V: TRBV4-1
J: TRBJ1-2
CDR3: CASSQKQGVGYGYTF

length: 16
V: TRBV6-6
J: TRBJ2-4
CDR3: CASSPQREGAKNIQYF

length: 18
V: TRBV5-1
J: TRBJ2-5
CDR3: CASSQRWEGDRSQETQYF

length: 15
V: TRBV5-6
J: TRBJ1-4
CDR3: CASRAGSAANEKLFF

length: 15
V: TRBV25-1
J: TRBJ2-5
CDR3: CASSESVQGYKTQYF

length: 15
V: TRBV18
J: TRBJ1-4
CDR3: CASSPAVQRNEKLFF

length: 16
V: TRBV6-5
J: TRBJ2-1
CDR3: CASSYSQAGGRNEQFF

length: 15
V: TRBV29-1
J: TRBJ2-7
CDR3: CSGGDLRDRGYEQYF

length: 15
V: TRBV6-6
J: TRBJ1-2
CDR3: CASSYGRPQGYGYTF

length: 16
V: TRBV6-6
J: TRBJ1-1
CDR3: CASSYMGQGLNTEAFF

length: 14
V: TRBV10-2
J: TRBJ1-3
CDR3: CASSEDRSGNTIYF

length: 13
V: TRBV7-7
J: TRBJ2-5
CDR3: CASSLDAGETQYF

length: 14
V: TRBV18
J: TRBJ1-2
CDR3: CASSPFSDSYGYTF

length: 15
V: TRBV6-5
J: TRBJ2-7
CDR3: CASSYSLAGYYEQYF

length: 15
V: TRBV5-5
J: TRBJ2-5
CDR3: CASSSPGTRGETQYF

length: 14
V: TRBV19
J: TRBJ2-5
CDR3: CASSKTGRQETQYF

length: 15
V: TRBV2
J: TRBJ2-1
CDR3: CASSDPPTEYNEQFF

length: 15
V: TRBV30
J: TRBJ2-3
CDR3: CAWSAKQGAQDTQYF

length: 11
V: TRBV30
J: TRBJ1-2
CDR3: CASTRGYGYTF

length: 15
V: TRBV29-1
J: TRBJ2-2
CDR3: CSVERGGSYTGELFF

length: 14
V: TRBV6-5
J: TRBJ2-6
CDR3: CASSYSTGANVLTF

length: 16
V: TRBV7-2
J: TRBJ2-3
CDR3: CASSSTSGGYTDTQYF

length: 14
V: TRBV6-5
J: TRBJ2-5
CDR3: CASTRLAGKETQYF

length: 17
V: TRBV30
J: TRBJ2-7
CDR3: CAWSGQGATFFTYEQYF

length: 15
V: TRBV25-1
J: TRBJ1-2
CDR3: CASSGPGQPDYGYTF

length: 19
V: TRBV30
J: TRBJ2-3
CDR3: CAWSPRTGLAGTSTDTQYF

length: 15
V: TRBV7-9
J: TRBJ1-6
CDR3: CASSPAGQGNSPLHF

length: 13
V: TRBV18
J: TRBJ1-1
CDR3: CASSPQGNTEAFF

length: 14
V: TRBV7-2
J: TRBJ1-1
CDR3: CASSFGGARTEAFF

length: 15
V: TRBV19
J: TRBJ2-7
CDR3: CASSGWTGGVDEQYF

length: 14
V: TRBV30
J: TRBJ1-2
CDR3: CAWSVGSSSYGYTF